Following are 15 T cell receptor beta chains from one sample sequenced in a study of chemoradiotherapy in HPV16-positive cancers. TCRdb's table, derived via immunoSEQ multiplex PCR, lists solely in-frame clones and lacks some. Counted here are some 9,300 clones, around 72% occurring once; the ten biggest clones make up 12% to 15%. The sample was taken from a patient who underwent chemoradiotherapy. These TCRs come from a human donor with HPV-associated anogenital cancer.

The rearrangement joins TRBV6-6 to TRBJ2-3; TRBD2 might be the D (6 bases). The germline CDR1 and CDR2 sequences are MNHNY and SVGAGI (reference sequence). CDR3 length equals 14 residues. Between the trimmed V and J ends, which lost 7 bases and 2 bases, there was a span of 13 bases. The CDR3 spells CASNGGTITDTQYF. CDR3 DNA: TGTGCCAGCAACGGGGGAACCATCACAGATACGCAGTATTTT.

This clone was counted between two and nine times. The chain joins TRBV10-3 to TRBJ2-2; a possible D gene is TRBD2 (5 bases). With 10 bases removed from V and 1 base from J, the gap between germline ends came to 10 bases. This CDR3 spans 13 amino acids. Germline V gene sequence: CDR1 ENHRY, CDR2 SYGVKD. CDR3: CATNRGNTGELFF. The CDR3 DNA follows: TGTGCCACCAATCGGGGGAACACCGGGGAGCTGTTTTTT.

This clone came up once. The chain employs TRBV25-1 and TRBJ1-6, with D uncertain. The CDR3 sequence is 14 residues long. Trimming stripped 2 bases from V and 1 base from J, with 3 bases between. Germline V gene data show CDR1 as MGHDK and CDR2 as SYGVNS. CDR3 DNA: TGTGCCAGCAGTGAAAGGTCCTATAATTCACCCCTCCACTTT. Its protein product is CASSERSYNSPLHF. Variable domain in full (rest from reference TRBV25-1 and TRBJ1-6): EADIYQTPRYLVIGTGKKITLECSQTMGHDKMYWYQQDPGMELHLIHYSYGVNSTEKGDLSSESTVSRIRTEHFPLTLESARPSHTSQYLCASSERSYNSPLHFGNGTRLTVT.

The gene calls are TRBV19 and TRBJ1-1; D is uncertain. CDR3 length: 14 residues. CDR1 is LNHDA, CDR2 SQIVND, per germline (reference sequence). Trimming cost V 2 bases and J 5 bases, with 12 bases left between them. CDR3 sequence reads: CASSITTSRTEAFF. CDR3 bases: TGTGCCAGTAGTATAACCACCTCAAGGACTGAAGCTTTCTTT. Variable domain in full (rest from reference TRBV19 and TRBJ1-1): DGGITQSPKYLFRKEGQNVTLSCEQNLNHDAMYWYRQDPGQGLRLIYYSQIVNDFQKGDIAEGYSVSREKKESFPLTVTSAQKNPTAFYLCASSITTSRTEAFFGQGTRLTVV.

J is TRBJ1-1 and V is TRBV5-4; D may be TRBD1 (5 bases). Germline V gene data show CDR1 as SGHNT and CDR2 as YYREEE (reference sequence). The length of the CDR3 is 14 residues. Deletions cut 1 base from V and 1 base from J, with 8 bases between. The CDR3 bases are TGTGCCAGCAGCTTGAGAGGGGCGAACACTGAAGCTTTCTTT. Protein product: CASSLRGANTEAFF.

The CDR3 here is CASAGAFTSYEQYF. CDR3 nucleotides: TGTGCCAGCGCCGGGGCCTTTACGTCCTACGAGCAGTACTTC. The chain couples TRBV28 to TRBJ2-7; D could derive from TRBD1 or TRBD2 (5 bases each). The CDR3 has 14 amino acids. From germline, CDR1 is MDHEN and CDR2 SYDVKM. With 8 bases removed from V and 1 base from J, the gap between germline ends came to 15 bases.

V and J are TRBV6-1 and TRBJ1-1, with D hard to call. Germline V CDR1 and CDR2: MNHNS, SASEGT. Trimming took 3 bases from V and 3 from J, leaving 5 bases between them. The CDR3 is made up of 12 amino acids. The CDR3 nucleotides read TGTGCCAGCAGTGAGGGGTACACTGAAGCTTTCTTT. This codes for CASSEGYTEAFF.

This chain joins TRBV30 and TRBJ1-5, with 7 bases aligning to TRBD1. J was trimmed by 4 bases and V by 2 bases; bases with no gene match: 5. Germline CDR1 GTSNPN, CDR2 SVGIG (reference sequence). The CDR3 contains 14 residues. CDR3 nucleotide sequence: TGTGCCTGGAGTCAACAGGGGATGAATCAGCCCCAGCATTTT. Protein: CAWSQQGMNQPQHF.

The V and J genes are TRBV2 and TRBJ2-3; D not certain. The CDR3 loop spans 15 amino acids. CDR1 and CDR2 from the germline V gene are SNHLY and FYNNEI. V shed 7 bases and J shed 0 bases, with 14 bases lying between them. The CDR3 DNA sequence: TGTGCCAGCATCCGCATGACCTCTAGCACAGATACGCAGTATTTT. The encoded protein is CASIRMTSSTDTQYF.

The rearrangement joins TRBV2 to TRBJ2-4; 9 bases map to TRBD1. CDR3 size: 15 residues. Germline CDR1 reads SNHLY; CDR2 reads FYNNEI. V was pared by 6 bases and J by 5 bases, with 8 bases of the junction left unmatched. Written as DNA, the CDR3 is TGTGCCAGCAGCCCTTCGGGACAGGGACAAAACATTCAGTACTTC. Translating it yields CASSPSGQGQNIQYF.

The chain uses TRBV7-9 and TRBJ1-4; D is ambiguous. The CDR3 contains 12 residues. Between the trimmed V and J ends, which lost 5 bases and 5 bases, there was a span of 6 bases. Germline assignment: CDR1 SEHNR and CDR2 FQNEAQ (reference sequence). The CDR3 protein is CASSPGNEKLFF. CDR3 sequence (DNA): TGTGCCAGCAGCCCCGGAAATGAAAAACTGTTTTTT. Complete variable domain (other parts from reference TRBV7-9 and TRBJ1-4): DTGVSQNPRHKITKRGQNVTFRCDPISEHNRLYWYRQTLGQGPEFLTYFQNEAQLEKSRLLSDRFSAERPKGSFSTLEIQRTEQGDSAMYLCASSPGNEKLFFGSGTQLSVL.

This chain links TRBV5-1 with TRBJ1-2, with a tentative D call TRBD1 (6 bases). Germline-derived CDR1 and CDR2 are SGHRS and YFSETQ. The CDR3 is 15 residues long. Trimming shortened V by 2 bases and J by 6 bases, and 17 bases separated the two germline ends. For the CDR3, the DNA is TGCGCCAGCAGCTTAACAGGGAGGGTCGGTGATGGCTACACCTTC. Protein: CASSLTGRVGDGYTF.

In DNA, the CDR3 is TGCGCCAGCAGCCACCCCCGGGACCCAGACCCCTCTGGGGCCAACGTCCTGACTTTC. Translated: CASSHPRDPDPSGANVLTF. This sequence joins TRBV4-1 and TRBJ2-6; TRBD1 or TRBD2 may be the D gene (5 bases each). Trimming removed 3 bases from V and 0 bases from J, with 18 bases in between. Germline CDR1 reads MGHRA; CDR2 reads YSYEKL. This CDR3 comprises 19 residues.

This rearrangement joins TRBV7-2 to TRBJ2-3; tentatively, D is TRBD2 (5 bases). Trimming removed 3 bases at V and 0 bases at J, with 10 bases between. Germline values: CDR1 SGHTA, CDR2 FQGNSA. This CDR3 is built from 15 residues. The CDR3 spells CASSLRSASTDTQYF. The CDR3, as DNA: TGTGCCAGCAGCTTGCGTAGCGCTAGCACAGATACGCAGTATTTT.

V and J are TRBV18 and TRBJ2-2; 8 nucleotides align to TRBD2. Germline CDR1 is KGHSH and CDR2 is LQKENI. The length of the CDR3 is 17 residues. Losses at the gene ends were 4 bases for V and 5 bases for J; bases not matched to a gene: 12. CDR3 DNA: TGTGCCAGCTCACGACGTAATGGAGCGGGGGAAACCGGGGAGCTGTTTTTT. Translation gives CASSRRNGAGETGELFF.